This TCR beta chain is drawn from a study of T cell responses to AZD1222 COVID-19 vaccine. Sequencing used immunoSEQ multiplex PCR; TCRdb keeps in-frame clones, though not all of them. This sample has roughly 150,000 clones, with about 91% found just once. Of note for this clone: Its antigen is unknown.

Study results and caveats: At study baseline, merely more than 5 AZD1222 recipients were seropositive. Mapped onto spike, vaccine-associated CD4 TCRs spanned it and were dominant at 160-218 and 743-854. Donors were mostly white British, more females; clonal diversity possibly underestimated.

The V end was cut by 5 bases, the J end by 5 bases, with 12 bases between. The CDR3 totals 14 residues. In germline, CDR1 is SNHLY, CDR2 FYNNEI. This TCR was recovered from an adult who received the AZD1222 COVID-19 vaccine. The specimen was peripheral blood, collected 28 days after the second AZD1222 dose. This chain joins TRBV2 and TRBJ2-2, with D uncertain. The CDR3 is CASSTARQTGELFF. Here the CDR3 DNA reads TGTGCCAGCAGTACCGCCAGGCAGACCGGGGAGCTGTTTTTT.